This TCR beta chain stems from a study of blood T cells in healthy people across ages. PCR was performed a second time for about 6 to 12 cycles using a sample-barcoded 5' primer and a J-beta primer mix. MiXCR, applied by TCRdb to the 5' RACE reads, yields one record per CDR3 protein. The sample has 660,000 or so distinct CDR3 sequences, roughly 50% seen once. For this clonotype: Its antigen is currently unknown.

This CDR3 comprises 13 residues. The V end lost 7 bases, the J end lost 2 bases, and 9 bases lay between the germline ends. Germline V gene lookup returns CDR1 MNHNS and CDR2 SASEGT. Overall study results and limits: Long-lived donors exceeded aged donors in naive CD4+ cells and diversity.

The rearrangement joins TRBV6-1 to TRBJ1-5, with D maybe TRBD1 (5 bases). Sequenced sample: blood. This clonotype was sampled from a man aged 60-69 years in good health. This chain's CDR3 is CASTPQGNQPQHF. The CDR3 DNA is TGTGCCAGCACCCCACAGGGCAATCAGCCCCAGCATTTT.